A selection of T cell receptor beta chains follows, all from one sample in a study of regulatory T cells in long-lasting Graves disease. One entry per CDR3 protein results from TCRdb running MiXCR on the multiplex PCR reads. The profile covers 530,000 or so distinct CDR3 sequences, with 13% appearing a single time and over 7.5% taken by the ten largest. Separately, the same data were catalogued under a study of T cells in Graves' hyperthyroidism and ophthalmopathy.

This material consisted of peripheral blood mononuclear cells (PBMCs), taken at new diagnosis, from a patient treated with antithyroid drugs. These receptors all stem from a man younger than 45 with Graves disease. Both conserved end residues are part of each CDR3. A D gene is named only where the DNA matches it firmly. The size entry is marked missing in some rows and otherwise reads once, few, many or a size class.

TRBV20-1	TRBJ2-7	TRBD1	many	CSANSGTAFSLYEQYF	TGCAGTGCTAACTCCGGGACAGCTTTTTCCCTCTACGAGCAGTACTTC
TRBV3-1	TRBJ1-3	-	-	CASSQGTEYSGNTIYF	TGTGCCAGCAGCCAAGGGACGGAATACTCTGGAAACACCATATATTTT
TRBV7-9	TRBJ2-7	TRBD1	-	CASSHDRDGTYEQYF	TGTGCCAGCAGCCATGACAGGGACGGTACCTACGAGCAGTACTTC
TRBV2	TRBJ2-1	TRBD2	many	CASSEDGRDYNEQFF	TGTGCCAGCAGTGAAGACGGGAGGGACTACAATGAGCAGTTCTTC
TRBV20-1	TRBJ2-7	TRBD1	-	CSARADRASGYEQYF	TGCAGTGCTAGAGCGGACAGGGCTTCGGGTTACGAGCAGTACTTC
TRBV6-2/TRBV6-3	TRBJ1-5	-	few	CASSYLRSTGPSYSNQPQHF	TGTGCCAGCAGCTACTTAAGGAGCACAGGACCCTCCTATAGCAATCAGCCCCAGCATTTT
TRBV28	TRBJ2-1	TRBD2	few	CASSSRTSANNEQFF	TGCGCCAGCAGTTCAAGGACTAGCGCCAACAATGAGCAGTTCTTC
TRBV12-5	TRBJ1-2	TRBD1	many	CASGLAGQGNGYTF	TGTGCTAGTGGTTTGGCGGGACAGGGGAATGGCTACACCTTC
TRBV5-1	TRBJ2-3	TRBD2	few	CASSSYGLAGFTDTQYF	TGCGCCAGCAGCTCCTATGGACTAGCGGGCTTCACAGATACGCAGTATTTT
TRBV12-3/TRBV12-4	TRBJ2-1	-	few	CASSPPGLKHSEQFF	TGTGCCAGCAGCCCGCCGGGACTCAAACACAGTGAGCAGTTCTTC
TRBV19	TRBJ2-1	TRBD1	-	CASGVGGQAYNEQFF	TGTGCCAGTGGGGTAGGGGGACAGGCCTACAATGAGCAGTTCTTC
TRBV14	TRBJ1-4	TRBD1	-	CASSQTPAGGGFGGEKLFF	TGTGCCAGCAGCCAAACCCCCGCAGGGGGCGGCTTCGGGGGTGAAAAACTGTTTTTT
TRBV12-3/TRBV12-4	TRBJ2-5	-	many	CASSLLVRGETQYF	TGTGCCAGCAGTTTGCTAGTTCGAGGAGAGACCCAGTACTTC
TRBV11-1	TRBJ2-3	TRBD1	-	CASSLDVLQGARADTQYF	TGTGCCAGCAGCTTGGACGTTCTACAGGGGGCGCGTGCAGATACGCAGTATTTT
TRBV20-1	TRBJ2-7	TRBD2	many	CSARETAGVGQQYF	TGCAGTGCTAGAGAAACAGCGGGAGTCGGTCAGCAGTACTTC
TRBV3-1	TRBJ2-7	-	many	CASSQDGIEQYF	TGTGCCAGCAGCCAAGATGGTATCGAGCAGTACTTC
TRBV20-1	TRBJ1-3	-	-	CSAGEQGSGNTIYF	TGCAGTGCTGGAGAACAGGGATCTGGAAACACCATATATTTT
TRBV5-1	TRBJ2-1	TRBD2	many	CASSLYWGTSAYNEQFF	TGCGCCAGCAGCTTGTATTGGGGGACTAGCGCCTACAATGAGCAGTTCTTC
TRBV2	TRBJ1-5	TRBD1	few	CASRDWDRESNQPQHF	TGTGCCAGCAGGGACTGGGACAGGGAAAGCAATCAGCCCCAGCATTTT
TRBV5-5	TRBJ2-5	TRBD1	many	CASSGQPEETQYF	TGTGCCAGCTCGGGACAGCCTGAAGAGACCCAGTACTTC
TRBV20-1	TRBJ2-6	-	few	CSARAGALSGANVLTF	TGCAGTGCTAGAGCGGGAGCCCTCTCTGGGGCCAACGTCCTGACTTTC
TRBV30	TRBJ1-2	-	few	CAWSTGHPGYTF	TGTGCCTGGAGTACGGGACACCCAGGCTACACCTTC
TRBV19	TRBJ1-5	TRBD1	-	CASIRDSQNNQPQHF	TGTGCCAGTATCAGGGACAGTCAAAACAATCAGCCCCAGCATTTT
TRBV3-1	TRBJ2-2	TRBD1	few	CASSFTQGAGGELFF	TGTGCCAGCAGCTTCACACAGGGGGCAGGCGGGGAGCTGTTTTTT
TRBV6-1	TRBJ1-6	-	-	CASRKGDLNSPLHF	TGTGCCAGCAGAAAGGGGGATTTGAATTCACCCCTCCACTTT
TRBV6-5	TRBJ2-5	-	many	CASSYSEGSETQYF	TGTGCCAGCAGTTACTCAGAGGGATCGGAGACCCAGTACTTC
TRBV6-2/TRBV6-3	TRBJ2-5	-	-	CASSYLEETQYF	TGTGCCAGCAGCTACCTAGAAGAGACCCAGTACTTC